A few counts support the clone carrying this T cell receptor (beta chain). This sample was taken from a study of T cells after yellow fever vaccination. MiXCR was run by TCRdb on the 5' RACE reads, yielding one entry per CDR3 protein. The table lists some 500,000 distinct CDR3 sequences, less than 15% of them singletons. This CDR3 is built from 12 residues. Trimming pared 7 bases from V and 4 bases from J, leaving 10 bases between. The V gene is TRBV12-3 or TRBV12-4, the J gene TRBJ2-5; the D is unclear. The TCR comes from a man between 25 and 39 years old who received the YFV17D yellow fever vaccine. This sample comprised PBMCs, obtained on the day of the yellow fever booster vaccination. CDR3 in amino acids: CASNAIGETQYF. The CDR3 DNA reads TGTGCCAGCAACGCGATCGGAGAGACCCAGTACTTC.